Below are 21 T cell receptor beta chains sequenced from a single sample in a study of T cell responses to AZD1222 COVID-19 vaccine. Sequencing was performed with immunoSEQ multiplex PCR; in TCRdb, only in-frame clones are kept and a portion is missing. This table has about 42,000 clones, around 88% appearing once. Specimen: peripheral blood, collected 28 days after the second AZD1222 dose. Receptors originate from an adult who received the AZD1222 COVID-19 vaccine.

The rearrangement joins TRBV7-9 to TRBJ1-4; D possibly corresponds to TRBD1 (5 bases). The V gene lost 4 bases and the J gene lost 11 bases, with 17 bases spanning the gap. The CDR3 extends over 14 amino acids. Germline V CDR1 and CDR2: SEHNR, FQNEAQ (reference sequence). The CDR3: CASSYGTHPGKLFF. CDR3 nucleotide sequence: TGTGCCAGCAGCTACGGGACCCACCCGGGGAAACTGTTTTTT. The full variable domain, in which reference TRBV7-9 and TRBJ1-4 provide the parts outside the CDR3, is DTGVSQNPRHKITKRGQNVTFRCDPISEHNRLYWYRQTLGQGPEFLTYFQNEAQLEKSRLLSDRFSAERPKGSFSTLEIQRTEQGDSAMYLCASSYGTHPGKLFFGSGTQLSVL.

Comment on this clone: The germline gene is not matched at one end of the junction; a read error may be the cause. J is TRBJ2-3 and V is TRBV14; TRBD2 is a possible D gene (6 bases). Germline values: CDR1 SGHDN, CDR2 FVKESK. The CDR3 has 13 residues. The CDR3 DNA sequence: TGTGCCAGCAGCCATGTCCTAAACCGGGGACTGACTTTT. Its translation is CASSHVLNRGLTF.

Only one count was recorded for this clone. The chain couples TRBV12-3 or TRBV12-4 to TRBJ2-4; D call uncertain. Deletions cut 5 bases from V and 3 bases from J, with 8 bases between. This CDR3 comprises 13 residues. As DNA, the CDR3 is TGTGCCAGCAGTGAAAGGGACAAAAACATTCAGTACTTC. The encoded protein is CASSERDKNIQYF.

V is TRBV6-4 and J is TRBJ2-1, with D possibly being TRBD2 (7 bases). Trimming took 2 bases from V and 8 from J, leaving 13 bases between them. CDR1 and CDR2 (germline): MRHNA, SNTAGT. This CDR3 is built from 14 residues. As DNA, the CDR3 is TGTGCCAGCAGTGACAGGGGGGGGCCCTATGAGCAGTTCTTC. This gives the protein CASSDRGGPYEQFF.

The chain employs TRBV7-9 and TRBJ2-3; 9 bases line up with TRBD1. V dropped 5 bases and J dropped 8; count of bases not matched to a gene: 11. Germline loops: CDR1 SEHNR, CDR2 FQNEAQ (reference sequence). This CDR3 spans 15 amino acids. The CDR3 reads CASSLTGTGSRTQYF. CDR3 bases: TGTGCCAGCAGCCTCACCGGGACAGGGTCCCGTACGCAGTATTTT.

The chain recombines TRBV7-2 with TRBJ2-7, with TRBD2 matching 9 bases. V shed 3 bases and J 3 bases; nucleotides not matched to a gene: 6. Germline V lookup: CDR1 SGHTA, CDR2 FQGNSA. The CDR3 covers 15 residues. The CDR3 protein is CASSFWGTSNYEQYF. In DNA, the CDR3 is TGTGCCAGCAGCTTCTGGGGGACTAGCAACTACGAGCAGTACTTC.

The chain joins TRBV7-8 to TRBJ2-7; 12 bases fit TRBD2. The CDR3 sequence is 18 residues long. The germline V gene encodes CDR1 SGHVS and CDR2 FQNEAQ. V dropped 1 base and J dropped 1; count of bases not matched to a gene: 8. CDR3 coding DNA: TGTGCCAGCAGCTTAGGACTAGCGGGAGAACGAACTTCCTACGAGCAGTACTTC. The encoded protein is CASSLGLAGERTSYEQYF.

The chain links TRBV7-2 to TRBJ2-3, with D possibly matching TRBD2 (5 bases). Germline V gene lookup returns CDR1 SGHTA and CDR2 FQGNSA. The length of the CDR3 is 15 residues. Trimming took 5 bases from V and 1 from J, leaving 13 bases between them. CDR3 protein: CASSPPGSGTDTQYF. DNA of the CDR3: TGTGCCAGCAGCCCGCCGGGAAGCGGCACAGATACGCAGTATTTT.

The V and J genes are TRBV9 and TRBJ2-7; D is undetermined. Trimming stripped 0 bases from V and 2 bases from J, with 9 bases between. The CDR3 has 14 amino acids. The V gene's germline CDR1 is SGDLS and CDR2 YYNGEE. CDR3 DNA: TGTGCCAGCAGCGTAGATCTGGGTCCCTACGAGCAGTACTTC. It specifies CASSVDLGPYEQYF.

The rearrangement joins TRBV7-2 to TRBJ2-5; 8 nucleotides match TRBD2. This CDR3 is 19 amino acids long. V was clipped by 0 bases and J by 1 base; unmatched bases: 13. Germline CDR1 is SGHTA and CDR2 is FQGNSA. The CDR3 region is CASSLAQRGRPGTQETQYF. CDR3 nucleotide sequence: TGTGCCAGCAGCTTAGCGCAGCGGGGGCGCCCCGGGACCCAAGAGACCCAGTACTTC.

The chain has TRBV6-5 and TRBJ2-5; D may be TRBD2 (5 bases). Trimming took off 2 bases at V and 5 bases at J, with 9 bases between the two ends. The CDR3 covers 13 residues. Germline assignment: CDR1 MNHEY and CDR2 SVGAGI. CDR3: CASSYVRGETQYF. The DNA for the CDR3 is TGTGCCAGCAGTTACGTACGGGGTGAGACCCAGTACTTC.

This sequence joins TRBV5-8 and TRBJ2-7, with TRBD2 matching over 9 bases. With 1 base clipped from V and 1 base from J, the junction kept 3 bases outside the gene matches. Looked up from germline, CDR1 is SGHTS and CDR2 is YDEGEE. The CDR3 extends over 15 amino acids. This CDR3 is CASSLTAGGSYEQYF. CDR3 DNA: TGTGCCAGCAGCTTGACAGCGGGAGGATCCTACGAGCAGTACTTC.

The chain recombines TRBV20-1 with TRBJ1-3; the D gene is possibly TRBD1 (6 bases). V was trimmed by 3 bases and J by 4 bases, leaving 7 bases between them. This CDR3 is built from 12 residues. Germline CDR1 is DFQATT and CDR2 is SNEGSKA (reference sequence). CDR3 in amino acids: CSASTGGNTIYF. The CDR3 coding sequence is TGCAGTGCTAGTACAGGGGGAAACACCATATATTTT.

The CDR3, as DNA: TGCAGCGTTGATCTCTCGAGCCAAGAGACCCAGTACTTC. Translation gives CSVDLSSQETQYF. The genes are TRBV29-1 and TRBJ2-5; D is unresolved. There are 13 residues in the CDR3. CDR1 is SQVTM, CDR2 ANQGSEA, per germline. V lost 3 bases and J lost 1, with 9 bases in between.

The chain has TRBV5-1 and TRBJ2-5; D gene ambiguous. The CDR3 is 13 amino acids. V lost 4 bases, J lost 5 bases, and 12 bases lay in between. Germline-derived CDR1 and CDR2 are SGHRS and YFSETQ. CDR3 coding DNA: TGCGCCAGCAGCGCCCCGAGCATGGAGACCCAGTACTTC. Translating it yields CASSAPSMETQYF. Full variable domain (remainder filled in from reference TRBV5-1 and TRBJ2-5): KAGVTQTPRYLIKTRGQQVTLSCSPISGHRSVSWYQQTPGQGLQFLFEYFSETQRNKGNFPGRFSGRQFSNSRSEMNVSTLELGDSALYLCASSAPSMETQYFGPGTRLLVL.

The chain combines TRBV10-3 with TRBJ1-3; no clear D. V was clipped by 2 bases and J by 8 bases, with 4 bases between them. The CDR3 extends over 11 amino acids. The V gene's germline CDR1 is ENHRY and CDR2 SYGVKD. CDR3 sequence (DNA): TGTGCCATCAGTGAGAGAGACACCATATATTTT. Translating gives CAISERDTIYF.

The chain has TRBV7-2 and TRBJ1-2; D unclear. Germline V gene data show CDR1 as SGHTA and CDR2 as FQGNSA. The V and J ends lost 4 bases and 3 bases respectively, with 12 bases between them. This CDR3 has 14 residues. CDR3 DNA: TGTGCCAGCAGCTCTCGCCTCTTTGACTATGGCTACACCTTC. Amino acid sequence: CASSSRLFDYGYTF.

This chain joins TRBV3-1 (or the pseudogene TRBV3-2) and TRBJ1-2, with D perhaps matching TRBD1 (5 bases). The germline V gene has CDR1 LGHDT and CDR2 YNNKEL (reference sequence). V was shortened by 3 bases and J by 7 bases, with 15 bases between the two germline ends. This CDR3 region has 14 residues. The DNA of the CDR3 is TGTGCCAGCAGCCACTCTATCCGGGGGGGTGGCTACACCTTC. Translation: CASSHSIRGGGYTF.

The chain joins TRBV5-1 to TRBJ2-2, with 13 nucleotides matching TRBD2. Germline V CDR1 and CDR2: SGHRS, YFSETQ. After removal of 4 bases from V and 3 bases from J, the junction contained 6 bases not matched to a gene. The CDR3 has 17 residues. The CDR3 is CASSASGTSGDTGELFF. CDR3 nucleotides: TGCGCCAGCAGCGCAAGTGGGACTAGCGGGGACACCGGGGAGCTGTTTTTT.

This chain joins TRBV24-1 and TRBJ2-3; 9 bases agree with TRBD2. The CDR3 runs 15 residues. Unmatched junction bases numbered 2, after V lost 3 bases and J lost 2 bases. Germline lookup yields CDR1 KGHDR and CDR2 SFDVKD. CDR3 nucleotides: TGTGCCACCAGTGATGCGGGAGGGCCCACAGATACGCAGTATTTT. Its translation: CATSDAGGPTDTQYF.

The V and J genes are TRBV7-2 and TRBJ2-7; D gene uncertain. Germline lookup yields CDR1 SGHTA and CDR2 FQGNSA. There are 14 residues in the CDR3. The V end was cut by 7 bases, the J end by 1 base, with 14 bases between. The chain's CDR3 is CASKEAFKSYEQYF. Here the CDR3 DNA reads TGTGCCAGCAAGGAAGCATTTAAATCCTACGAGCAGTACTTC.